This TCR beta chain was identified in a study of graft-versus-host responses after intestinal transplantation. The overall study: All recipients got anti-thymocyte globulin induction, then tacrolimus and steroids for approximately 3 years. Overall study findings and caveats: Maximum circulating GvH clone levels tracked with early post-transplant HvG decreases. GvH clones occurred in recipient marrow; some first appeared in ileum or blood.

J lost 6 bases, V lost 4 bases, and 9 bases had no gene match. The CDR3 length is 16 residues. The germline V gene has CDR1 MGHRA and CDR2 YSYEKL. For this clone: No antigen is known for it.

Clones were read by immunoSEQ multiplex PCR, and TCRdb kept only the in-frame ones, dropping some. This table has over 45,000 clones, around 90% appearing once. Sequenced here: PBMCs, sampled 26 days after transplant. The V gene is TRBV4-1, the J gene TRBJ2-7, with 13 bases identical to TRBD2. This clonotype was obtained from a human patient who received an intestinal transplant, so some T cells may come from the graft donor. The CDR3 nucleotides are TGCGCCAGCAGCCCCAAATCCGGGACTAGCGGGGTCGAGCAGTACTTC. As protein: CASSPKSGTSGVEQYF.